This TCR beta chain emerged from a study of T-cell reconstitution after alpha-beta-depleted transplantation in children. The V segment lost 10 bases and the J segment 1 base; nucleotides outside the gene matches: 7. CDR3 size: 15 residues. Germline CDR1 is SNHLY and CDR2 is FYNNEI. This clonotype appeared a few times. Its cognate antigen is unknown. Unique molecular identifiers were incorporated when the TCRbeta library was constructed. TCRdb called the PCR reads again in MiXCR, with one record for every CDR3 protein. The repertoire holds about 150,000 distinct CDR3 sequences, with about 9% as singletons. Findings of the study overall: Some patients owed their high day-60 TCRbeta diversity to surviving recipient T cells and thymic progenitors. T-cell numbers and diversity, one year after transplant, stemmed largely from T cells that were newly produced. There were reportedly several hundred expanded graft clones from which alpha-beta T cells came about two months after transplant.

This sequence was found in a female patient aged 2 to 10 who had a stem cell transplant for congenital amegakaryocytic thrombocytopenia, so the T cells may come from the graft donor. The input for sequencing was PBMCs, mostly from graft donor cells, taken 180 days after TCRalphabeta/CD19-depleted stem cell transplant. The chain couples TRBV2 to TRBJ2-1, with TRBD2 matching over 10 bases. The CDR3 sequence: CATLSGRGSYNEQFF. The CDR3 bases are TGTGCCACCCTAAGCGGGAGGGGTTCCTACAATGAGCAGTTCTTC.